This TCR beta chain emerged from a study of T cell repertoires in enteric fever (dated by TCRdb to 2016 to 2019). Regarding the research as a whole: The study reconstructed the Salmonella-specific repertoire of circulating effector CD4+ T cells from volunteers experimentally challenged with Salmonella Typhi or Paratyphi A. Circulating effector CD4+ T cells responding to Salmonella infection were identified by mass cytometry. T cells were stained, including ex vivo, with tetramers loaded with CdtB(105-125) peptide variants (SP110Y, ST110H). Live fluorescence barcoding was joined in the study by mass cytometry, by T cell receptor sequencing and by unbiased single-cell cloning.

CDR1 and CDR2, per the germline V gene, are KGHSH and LQKENI. The V end loses 2 bases and the J end loses 2 bases, and a stretch of 10 bases separates them. The CDR3 runs 14 residues from the cysteine to the phenylalanine. Just CDR3 DNA is preserved here, 42 bases in frame from base 1. The sample was run on an Illumina MiSeq. The public reads were reprocessed in TCRdb via fastp at Q25 and MiXCR, keeping in-frame beta chains. Under each unique CDR3 protein, matching rows form one entry showing the most common genes and DNA. The sample table records about 1,500 distinct CDR3 sequences; about a third of these occur just once. About 21% of the sample is held by the ten biggest clonotypes. General conclusions and limits of the study: Single amino acid differences in the immunodominant proteins CdtB and PhoN appeared to drive the accumulation of T cells that did not cross-react between serovars. The study pinpointed HlyE and CdtB as immunodominant T cell antigens specific to S. Typhi and S. Paratyphi A. Among the expanded clonotypes were cross-reactive responses to distantly related Salmonella serovars as well as clones that recognized antigens unique to S. Typhi or S. Paratyphi A.

Concerning this clonotype: Its recognized antigen is unknown. The input lacks base qualities; no much larger clone sits a single base away.

The source is a human donor with Salmonella enteric fever, either typhoid or paratyphoid (not recorded which). Sequencing input: CCR7- CD38- CD4+ T cells from PBMCs. The chain joins TRBV18 to TRBJ2-7; the D gene assignment is perhaps TRBD1 or TRBD2, with each matching 5 bases. The DNA sequence is TGTGCCAGCTCACCAGGGGACGGGGCCTACGAGCAGTACTTC. Translation gives CASSPGDGAYEQYF.